This entry features one T cell receptor (beta chain) sequence. What antigen it recognizes has not been identified. No base qualities exist here, and no much larger clone lies one base off it. This sample was taken from a study of response to subunit inactivated influenza vaccine (dated by TCRdb to the late 2010s). As for the study more broadly: To follow how T cells responded to a trivalent subunit inactivated influenza vaccine, the researchers relied on deep quantitative profiling of the T cell receptor repertoire. On the study overall, not on this receptor specifically: The authors proposed that each seasonal influenza vaccination may bring in only a limited number of new T cells.

The germline V gene provides CDR1 SGHVS and CDR2 FNYEAQ. The CDR3 measures 12 amino acids from cysteine to phenylalanine. Just the 36-base CDR3 DNA is kept, in frame starting at base 1. At the junction V is shortened by 1 base and J by 5 bases, with 5 bases in between. The method was RT-PCR. Sequencing took place on an Illumina HiSeq 2500. The public reads were reprocessed in TCRdb via fastp at Q25 and MiXCR, keeping in-frame beta chains. Every CDR3 protein is listed once, alongside the most common genes and DNA of its rows. In this sample the table shows 590,000 or so distinct CDR3 sequences, approximately 14% of which occur a single time. The ten top clones hold about 7.6% of the sample.

The chain uses TRBV7-6 and TRBJ2-5; confidence is insufficient to name the D gene. This receptor was taken from a man in his fifties who received an inactivated influenza vaccine. Donor details come from another sample of the same person, matched by shared clones. The input for sequencing was PBMCs from blood, taken less than 15 days before vaccination. The sequence in DNA is TGTGCCAGCAGCTTAGTTTTCGAGACCCAGTACTTC. Its protein product is CASSLVFETQYF.